This entry lists 13 T cell receptor beta chains sequenced from one sample in a study of cytomegalovirus exposure and HLA in healthy donors. Vbeta (60) and Jbeta (13) primers were used in the PCR. Profiled with immunoSEQ multiplex PCR; TCRdb holds only in-frame clones, not every one. The table records approximately 180,000 clones, under 85% of them present only once. Sequencing input: PBMCs. The receptors come from a male donor in good health and CMV-seronegative.

This rearrangement joins TRBV9 to TRBJ1-2; 8 positions agree with TRBD1. Germline V gives CDR1 SGDLS, CDR2 YYNGEE. This CDR3 contains 15 residues. Germline trimming cut 4 bases from V and 4 bases from J; bases unmatched to any gene: 9. The CDR3, as DNA: TGTGCCAGCAGCCCGACCTCAGGGGGCCCCTATGGCTACACCTTC. Its protein product is CASSPTSGGPYGYTF.

The chain links TRBV28 to TRBJ2-7, with 7 positions matching TRBD2. This CDR3 is built from 16 residues. The germline CDR1 and CDR2 sequences are MDHEN and SYDVKM. V lost 3 bases and J lost 5; bases outside the gene matches: 13. CDR3 DNA sequence: TGTGCCAGCAGTTTCGAGCGGGGATCTGGGGGGGACGAGCAGTACTTC. Its protein product is CASSFERGSGGDEQYF.

The chain recombines TRBV30 with TRBJ1-3, with a weak D call TRBD1 (5 bases). Germline CDR1 and CDR2: GTSNPN and SVGIG (reference sequence). The CDR3 extends over 16 amino acids. The CDR3 region has the DNA TGTGCATGGGCAGGCAGGGAACGACTTAGGGGAAACACCATATATTTT. This translates into CAWAGRERLRGNTIYF.

This chain connects TRBV7-8 to TRBJ2-7; maybe TRBD2 (5 bases). The CDR3 loop spans 13 amino acids. The germline V gene encodes CDR1 SGHVS and CDR2 FQNEAQ. V was shortened by 6 bases and J by 2 bases, with 11 bases between the two germline ends. As DNA, the CDR3 is TGTGCCAGCAGGCGAGGGCAGACCTACGAGCAGTACTTC. Amino acid sequence: CASRRGQTYEQYF.

V is TRBV27 and J is TRBJ1-1; 8 bases are shared with TRBD1. The CDR3 is 14 amino acids. Germline assignment: CDR1 MNHEY and CDR2 SMNVEV (reference sequence). V lost 5 bases, J lost 3 bases, and 5 bases stayed unmatched. The CDR3, as DNA: TGTGCCAGCAGTCCCCAGGGGGCGCACACTGAAGCTTTCTTT. The encoded protein is CASSPQGAHTEAFF.

CDR3 DNA: TGTGCCAGCAGTCCCAGGGTGGGATTAGCGGGACGACACTCCTACAATGAGCAGTTCTTC. Translated: CASSPRVGLAGRHSYNEQFF. V gene TRBV28 combines with J gene TRBJ2-1, with TRBD2 identical over 8 bases. The CDR3 length is 20 residues. Germline V CDR1 and CDR2: MDHEN, SYDVKM. J gave up 0 bases and V 5 bases, and 18 bases lay outside the gene matches.

The genes are TRBV6-1 and TRBJ1-3; 7 bases match TRBD1. With 4 bases clipped from V and 7 bases from J, the junction kept 4 bases outside the gene matches. This CDR3 comprises 13 residues. Germline CDR1 reads MNHNS; CDR2 reads SASEGT. The CDR3 loop reads CASSGQGTNTIYF. DNA for the CDR3: TGTGCCAGCAGTGGACAGGGTACTAACACCATATATTTT.

The rearrangement joins TRBV9 to TRBJ2-2; the D gene is possibly TRBD2 (6 bases). V was shortened by 2 bases and J by 4 bases, with 18 bases between the two germline ends. This CDR3 has 17 residues. Germline CDR1 is SGDLS and CDR2 is YYNGEE. The CDR3 nucleotides read TGTGCCAGCAGCGTCCTTCCCGGGACTCCTTCCACCGGGGAGCTGTTTTTT. As protein: CASSVLPGTPSTGELFF.

The V and J genes are TRBV11-2 and TRBJ1-1; no definite D call. This CDR3 has 13 amino acids. The V end lost 5 bases, the J end lost 4 bases, and 11 bases lay between the germline ends. The germline CDR1 and CDR2 sequences are SGHAT and FQNNGV. CDR3 nucleotides: TGTGCCAGCAGCAGCGCGTACGGCACTGAAGCTTTCTTT. Amino acids: CASSSAYGTEAFF.

The chain employs TRBV6-4 and TRBJ2-1; 12 bases line up with TRBD2. Germline-derived CDR1 and CDR2 are MRHNA and SNTAGT. V lost 3 bases, J lost 7 bases, and 4 bases stayed unmatched. This CDR3 contains 15 residues. CDR3 region: CASSEGLAGSNEQFF. The CDR3 bases are TGTGCCAGCAGTGAGGGACTAGCGGGTTCGAATGAGCAGTTCTTC.

The V and J genes are TRBV5-1 and TRBJ2-1; 8 bases agree with TRBD2. V shed 4 bases, J shed 6 bases, and the junction held 6 bases outside the gene matches. The CDR3 loop spans 14 amino acids. Germline CDR1 is SGHRS and CDR2 is YFSETQ. The CDR3 DNA reads as TGCGCCAGCAGCGGCGGACTAGCTGGCAATGAGCAGTTCTTC. Its translation: CASSGGLAGNEQFF.

CDR3 region: CASEANGNTIYF. The CDR3 coding sequence is TGTGCCAGCGAAGCTAATGGAAACACCATATATTTT. The chain employs TRBV25-1 and TRBJ1-3; D gene unclear. The CDR3 length is 12 residues. From germline, CDR1 is MGHDK and CDR2 SYGVNS. Trimming cost V 8 bases and J 3 bases, with 8 bases left between them.

DNA of the CDR3: TGTGCCAGCAGCGTAGGGGGGACAGTCCAAAACTATGGCTACACCTTC. This translates into CASSVGGTVQNYGYTF. The chain combines TRBV9 with TRBJ1-2, with 7 nucleotides matching TRBD1. This CDR3 has 16 amino acids. The germline V gene encodes CDR1 SGDLS and CDR2 YYNGEE. V lost 0 bases and J lost 2; bases outside the gene matches: 7.